The present T cell receptor (beta chain) was sequenced within a study of cytomegalovirus exposure and HLA in healthy donors. The V segment lost 4 bases and the J segment 2 bases; nucleotides outside the gene matches: 6. CDR1 and CDR2 (germline): SGHRS, YFSETQ. This CDR3 has 16 residues. Nominally healthy donors were sampled, though unrecorded immune exposures were likely. Findings and limits, study-wide: One variant, a missense change in DCLRE1C, was linked in a later analysis to TCR beta V- and J-gene trimming. Later analysis revealed greater clonal expansion in HLA-associated TCR beta chains than in equally common others.

This clone was recorded a few times. The antigen remains unidentified. Both 60 Vbeta primers and 13 Jbeta primers went into the PCR. Profiling relied on immunoSEQ multiplex PCR, and the TCRdb table lists in-frame clones only, not all of them. The sample includes 150,000 to 200,000 clones, roughly 77% seen only once; the top ten take around 1.5%. The TCR comes from a woman between 45 and 65 years old in good health and CMV-seronegative. This chain connects TRBV5-1 to TRBJ1-3, with 10 bases fitting TRBD1. Material: PBMCs. The CDR3 loop reads CASSPRQGAAGNTIYF. In DNA form, the CDR3 reads TGCGCCAGCAGCCCCCGACAGGGGGCGGCTGGAAACACCATATATTTT.